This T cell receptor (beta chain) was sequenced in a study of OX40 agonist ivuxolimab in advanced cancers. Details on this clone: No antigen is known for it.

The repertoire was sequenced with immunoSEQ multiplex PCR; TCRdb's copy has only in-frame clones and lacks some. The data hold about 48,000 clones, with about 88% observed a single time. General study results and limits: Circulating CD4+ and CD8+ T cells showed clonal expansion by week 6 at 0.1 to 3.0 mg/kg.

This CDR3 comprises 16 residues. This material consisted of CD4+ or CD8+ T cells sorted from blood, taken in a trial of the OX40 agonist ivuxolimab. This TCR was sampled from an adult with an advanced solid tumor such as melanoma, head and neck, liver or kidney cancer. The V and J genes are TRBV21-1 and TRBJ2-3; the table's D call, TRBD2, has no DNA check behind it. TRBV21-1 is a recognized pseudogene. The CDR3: CASRRTGFVGTDTQYF. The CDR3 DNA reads TGTGCCAGCAGAAGGACTGGTTTTGTGGGCACAGATACGCAGTATTTT.